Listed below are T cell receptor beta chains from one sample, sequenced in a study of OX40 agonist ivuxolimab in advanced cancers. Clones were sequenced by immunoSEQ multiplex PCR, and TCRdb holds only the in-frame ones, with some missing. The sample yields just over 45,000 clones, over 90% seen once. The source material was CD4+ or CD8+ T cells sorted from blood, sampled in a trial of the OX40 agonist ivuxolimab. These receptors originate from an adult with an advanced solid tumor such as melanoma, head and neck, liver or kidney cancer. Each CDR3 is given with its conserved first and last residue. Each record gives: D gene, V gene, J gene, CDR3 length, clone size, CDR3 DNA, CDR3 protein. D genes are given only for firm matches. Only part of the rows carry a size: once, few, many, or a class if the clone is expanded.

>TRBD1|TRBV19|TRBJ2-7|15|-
TGTGCCAGTTCCCGACAGGGGGACGACCTTATGGGGCAGTACTTC
CASSRQGDDLMGQYF
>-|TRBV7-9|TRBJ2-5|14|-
TGTGCCAGCAGCCCCTTACCTCCGTGGGAGACCCAGTACTTC
CASSPLPPWETQYF
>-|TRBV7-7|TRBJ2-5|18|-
TGTGCTAGCATCCTTTCTGGTCCTATACGCCAGCCACAAGAGACCCAGTACTTC
CASILSGPIRQPQETQYF
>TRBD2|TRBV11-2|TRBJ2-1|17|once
TGTGCCAGCAGCTTAGTGGGGGGGACTAGCGTATACAATGAGCAGTTCTTC
CASSLVGGTSVYNEQFF
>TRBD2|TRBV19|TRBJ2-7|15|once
TGTGCCAGTAGTATAAGAGCGGGAGGGACGTACGAGCAGTACTTC
CASSIRAGGTYEQYF
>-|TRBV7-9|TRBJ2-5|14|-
TGTGCCAGCAGCTTAAGGTTTAACAAAGAGACCCAGTACTTC
CASSLRFNKETQYF
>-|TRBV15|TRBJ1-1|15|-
TGTGCCACCAGCAGAGGGAGGGGGTCGAACACTGAAGCTTTCTTT
CATSRGRGSNTEAFF
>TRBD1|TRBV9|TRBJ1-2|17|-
TGTGCCAGCAGCGTGGATCTGGGGACAGCCCATTCCTATGGCTACACCTTC
CASSVDLGTAHSYGYTF
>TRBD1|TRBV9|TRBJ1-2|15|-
TGTGCCAGCAGCGCGTCCGGGACAGGGGACTATGGCTACACCTTC
CASSASGTGDYGYTF
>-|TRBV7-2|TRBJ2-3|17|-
TGTGCCAGCAGCTTAGCGCTAAGGTTGGCTAGCGCAGATACGCAGTATTTT
CASSLALRLASADTQYF
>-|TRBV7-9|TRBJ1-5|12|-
TGTGCCAGCAGCTTACCGTACCAGCCCCAGCATTTT
CASSLPYQPQHF
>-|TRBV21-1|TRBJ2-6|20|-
TGTGCCAGCAGCAAAGGGAGGGGACTAGCGGGAGGCTCTGGGGCCAACGTCCTGACTTTC
CASSKGRGLAGGSGANVLTF
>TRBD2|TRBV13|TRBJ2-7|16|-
TGTGCCAGCAGCTTAAAACTAGCGGATACACCTTACGAGCAGTACTTC
CASSLKLADTPYEQYF
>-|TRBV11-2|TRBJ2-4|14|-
TGTGCCAGCAGCTCTTGGGTAGCCAAAAACATTCAGTACTTC
CASSSWVAKNIQYF
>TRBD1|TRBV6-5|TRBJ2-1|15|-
TGTGCCAGCAGCACCGGGACAGAGTTCTACAATGAGCAGTTCTTC
CASSTGTEFYNEQFF
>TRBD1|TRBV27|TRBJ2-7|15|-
TGTGCCAGCAGTTTATCGGTGACAGGGGAGAACGAGCAGTACTTC
CASSLSVTGENEQYF
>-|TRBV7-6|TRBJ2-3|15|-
TGTGCCAGCAGCTTAGCAACGGGACCCACAGATACGCAGTATTTT
CASSLATGPTDTQYF